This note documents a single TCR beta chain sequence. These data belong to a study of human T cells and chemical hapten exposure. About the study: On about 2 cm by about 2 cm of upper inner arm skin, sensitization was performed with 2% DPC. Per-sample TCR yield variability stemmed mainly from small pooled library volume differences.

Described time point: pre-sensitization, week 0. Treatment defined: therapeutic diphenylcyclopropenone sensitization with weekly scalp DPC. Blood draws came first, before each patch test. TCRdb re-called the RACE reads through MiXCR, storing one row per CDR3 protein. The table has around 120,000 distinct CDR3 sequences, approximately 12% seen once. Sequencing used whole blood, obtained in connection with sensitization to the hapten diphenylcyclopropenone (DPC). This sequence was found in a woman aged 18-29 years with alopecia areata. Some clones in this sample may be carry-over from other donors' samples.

CDR3 residues: CASSQESLGTGAQETQYF. The CDR3 DNA reads as TGCGCCAGCAGCCAAGAGTCGTTAGGGACAGGGGCCCAAGAGACCCAGTACTTC. This chain uses TRBV4-3 with TRBJ2-5; TRBD1 aligns across 10 bases. The CDR3 is made up of 18 amino acids. Per germline, CDR1 LGHNA and CDR2 YSLEER. V dropped 0 bases and J dropped 1; count of bases not matched to a gene: 8.